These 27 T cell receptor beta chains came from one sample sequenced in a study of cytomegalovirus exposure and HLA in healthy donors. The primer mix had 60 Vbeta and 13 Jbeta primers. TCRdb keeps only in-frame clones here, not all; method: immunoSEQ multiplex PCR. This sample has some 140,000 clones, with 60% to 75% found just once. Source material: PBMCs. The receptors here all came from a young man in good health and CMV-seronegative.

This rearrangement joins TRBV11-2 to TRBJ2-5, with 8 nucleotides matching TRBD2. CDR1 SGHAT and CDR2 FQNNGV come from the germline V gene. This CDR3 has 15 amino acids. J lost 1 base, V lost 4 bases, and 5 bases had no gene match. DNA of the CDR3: TGTGCCAGCAGCTATCGGGGGGGATCCCAAGAGACCCAGTACTTC. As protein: CASSYRGGSQETQYF.

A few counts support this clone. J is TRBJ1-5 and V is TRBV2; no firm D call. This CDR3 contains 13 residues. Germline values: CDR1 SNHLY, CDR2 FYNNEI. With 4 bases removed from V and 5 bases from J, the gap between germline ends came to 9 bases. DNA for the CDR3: TGTGCCAGCAGTGTGTGGGCCCATCAGCCCCAGCATTTT. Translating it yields CASSVWAHQPQHF.

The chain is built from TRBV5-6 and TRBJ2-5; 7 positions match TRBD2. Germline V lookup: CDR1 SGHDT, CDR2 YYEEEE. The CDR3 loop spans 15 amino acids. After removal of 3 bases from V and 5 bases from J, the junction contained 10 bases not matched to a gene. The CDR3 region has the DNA TGTGCCAGCAGCTCGGGACTACTATCAGGGGAGACCCAGTACTTC. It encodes CASSSGLLSGETQYF. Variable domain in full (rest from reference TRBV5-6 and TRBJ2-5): DAGVTQSPTHLIKTRGQQVTLRCSPKSGHDTVSWYQQALGQGPQFIFQYYEEEERQRGNFPDRFSGHQFPNYSSELNVNALLLGDSALYLCASSSGLLSGETQYFGPGTRLLVL.

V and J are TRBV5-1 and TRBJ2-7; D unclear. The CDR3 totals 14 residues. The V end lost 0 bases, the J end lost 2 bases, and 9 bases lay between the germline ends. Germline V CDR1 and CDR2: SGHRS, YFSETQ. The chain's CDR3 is CASSLGDTTYEQYF. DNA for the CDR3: TGCGCCAGCAGCTTGGGAGACACCACCTACGAGCAGTACTTC.

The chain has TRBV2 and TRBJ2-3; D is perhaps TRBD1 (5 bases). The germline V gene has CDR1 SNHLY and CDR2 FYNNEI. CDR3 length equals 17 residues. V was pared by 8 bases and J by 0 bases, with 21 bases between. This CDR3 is CASRPLYDSSSTDTQYF. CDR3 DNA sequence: TGTGCCAGCCGCCCCTTATATGACAGCTCTAGCACAGATACGCAGTATTTT.

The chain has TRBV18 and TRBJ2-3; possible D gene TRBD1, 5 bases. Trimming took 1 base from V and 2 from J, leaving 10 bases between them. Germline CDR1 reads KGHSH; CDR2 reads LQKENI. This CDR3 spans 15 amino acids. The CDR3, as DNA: TGTGCCAGCTCACCACAGACAGAATACACAGATACGCAGTATTTT. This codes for CASSPQTEYTDTQYF.

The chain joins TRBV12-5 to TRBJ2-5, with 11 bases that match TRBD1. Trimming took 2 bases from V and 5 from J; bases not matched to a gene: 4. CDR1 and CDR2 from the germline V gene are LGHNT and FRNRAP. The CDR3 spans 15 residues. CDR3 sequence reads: CASGLWDRGTETQYF. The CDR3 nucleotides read TGTGCTAGTGGTTTGTGGGACAGGGGGACGGAGACCCAGTACTTC.

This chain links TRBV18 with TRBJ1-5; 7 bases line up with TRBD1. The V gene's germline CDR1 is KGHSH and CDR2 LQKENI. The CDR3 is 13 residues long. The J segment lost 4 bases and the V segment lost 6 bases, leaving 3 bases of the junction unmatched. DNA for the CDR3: TGTGCCAGCTCTCAGGGGGAGAATCAGCCCCAGCATTTT. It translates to CASSQGENQPQHF. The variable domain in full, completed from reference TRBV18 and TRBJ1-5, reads NAGVMQNPRHLVRRRGQEARLRCSPMKGHSHVYWYRQLPEEGLKFMVYLQKENIIDESGMPKERFSAEFPKEGPSILRIQQVVRGDSAAYFCASSQGENQPQHFGDGTRLSIL.

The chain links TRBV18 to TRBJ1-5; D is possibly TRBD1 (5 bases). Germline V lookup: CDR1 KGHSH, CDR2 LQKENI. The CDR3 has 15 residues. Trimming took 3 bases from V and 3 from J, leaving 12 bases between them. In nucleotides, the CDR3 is TGTGCCAGCTCACCCCTGGAGGGACCCAATCAGCCCCAGCATTTT. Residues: CASSPLEGPNQPQHF.

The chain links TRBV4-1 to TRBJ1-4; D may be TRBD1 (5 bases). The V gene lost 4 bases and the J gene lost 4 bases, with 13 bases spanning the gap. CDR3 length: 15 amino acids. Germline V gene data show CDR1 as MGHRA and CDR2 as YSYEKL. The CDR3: CASSPKQVYNEKLFF. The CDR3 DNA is TGCGCCAGCAGCCCGAAACAGGTTTATAATGAAAAACTGTTTTTT.

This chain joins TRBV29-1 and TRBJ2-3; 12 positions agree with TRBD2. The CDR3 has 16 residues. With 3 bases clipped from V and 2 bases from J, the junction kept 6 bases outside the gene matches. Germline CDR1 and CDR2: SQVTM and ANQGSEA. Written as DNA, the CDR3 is TGCAGCGTTGATCAGCTAGCGGGGGGGACCACAGATACGCAGTATTTT. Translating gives CSVDQLAGGTTDTQYF.

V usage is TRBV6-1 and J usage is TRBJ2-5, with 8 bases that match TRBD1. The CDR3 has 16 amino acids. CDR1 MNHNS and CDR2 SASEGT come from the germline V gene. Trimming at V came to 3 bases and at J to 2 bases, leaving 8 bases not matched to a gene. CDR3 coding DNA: TGTGCCAGCAGTGACCCCTGGACAGGGTTACAAGAGACCCAGTACTTC. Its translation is CASSDPWTGLQETQYF.

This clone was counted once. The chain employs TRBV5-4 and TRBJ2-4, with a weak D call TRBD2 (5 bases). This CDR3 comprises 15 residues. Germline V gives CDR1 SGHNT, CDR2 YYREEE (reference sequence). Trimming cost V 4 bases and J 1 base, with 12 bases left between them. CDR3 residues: CASSPRGSAKNIQYF. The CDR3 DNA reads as TGTGCCAGCAGCCCACGGGGTAGTGCCAAAAACATTCAGTACTTC.

CDR3 in amino acids: CASTDRSGSGANVLTF. In DNA form, the CDR3 reads TGTGCCAGTACCGACAGGAGCGGCTCTGGGGCCAACGTCCTGACTTTC. V is TRBV19 and J is TRBJ2-6, with D perhaps matching TRBD1 (6 bases). This CDR3 region has 16 residues. Trimming shortened V by 7 bases and J by 0 bases, and 13 bases separated the two germline ends. CDR1 is LNHDA, CDR2 SQIVND, per germline (reference sequence). Full variable domain (missing parts from reference TRBV19 and TRBJ2-6): DGGITQSPKYLFRKEGQNVTLSCEQNLNHDAMYWYRQDPGQGLRLIYYSQIVNDFQKGDIAEGYSVSREKKESFPLTVTSAQKNPTAFYLCASTDRSGSGANVLTFGAGSRLTVL.

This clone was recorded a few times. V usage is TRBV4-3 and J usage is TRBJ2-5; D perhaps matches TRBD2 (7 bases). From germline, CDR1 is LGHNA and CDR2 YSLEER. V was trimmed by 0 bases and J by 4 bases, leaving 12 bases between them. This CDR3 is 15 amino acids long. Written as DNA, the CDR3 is TGCGCCAGCAGCCAAGATCGGGGAGGGGGAGAGACCCAGTACTTC. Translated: CASSQDRGGGETQYF.

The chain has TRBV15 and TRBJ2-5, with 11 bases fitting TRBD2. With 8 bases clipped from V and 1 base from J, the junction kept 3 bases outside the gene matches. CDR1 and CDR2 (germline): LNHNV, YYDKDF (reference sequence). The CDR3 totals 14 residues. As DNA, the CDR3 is TGTGCCACCGGAACTAGCGGGGGCCAAGAGACCCAGTACTTC. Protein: CATGTSGGQETQYF. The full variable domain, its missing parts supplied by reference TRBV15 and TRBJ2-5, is DAMVIQNPRYQVTQFGKPVTLSCSQTLNHNVMYWYQQKSSQAPKLLFHYYDKDFNNEADTPDNFQSRRPNTSFCFLDIRSPGLGDTAMYLCATGTSGGQETQYFGPGTRLLVL.

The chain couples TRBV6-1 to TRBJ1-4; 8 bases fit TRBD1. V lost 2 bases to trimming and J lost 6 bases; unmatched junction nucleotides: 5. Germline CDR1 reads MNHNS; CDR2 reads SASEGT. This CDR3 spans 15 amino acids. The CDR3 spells CASSENSGGYEKLFF. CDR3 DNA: TGTGCCAGCAGTGAAAATTCAGGGGGCTATGAAAAACTGTTTTTT.

CDR3 amino acids: CASSPALGQVQPQHF. The CDR3, as DNA: TGCGCCAGCAGCCCCGCGTTAGGACAGGTCCAGCCCCAGCATTTT. The V call is TRBV4-1, the J call TRBJ1-5; 7 bases map to TRBD1. The germline V gene encodes CDR1 MGHRA and CDR2 YSYEKL. The CDR3 is 15 amino acids. V lost 4 bases, J lost 7 bases, and 10 bases stayed unmatched.

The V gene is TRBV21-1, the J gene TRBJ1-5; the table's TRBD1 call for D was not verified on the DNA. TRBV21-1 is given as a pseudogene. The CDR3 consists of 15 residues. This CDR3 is CASSKGQGTNQPQHF. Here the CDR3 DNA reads TGTGCCAGCAGCAAAGGACAGGGTACGAATCAGCCCCAGCATTTT.

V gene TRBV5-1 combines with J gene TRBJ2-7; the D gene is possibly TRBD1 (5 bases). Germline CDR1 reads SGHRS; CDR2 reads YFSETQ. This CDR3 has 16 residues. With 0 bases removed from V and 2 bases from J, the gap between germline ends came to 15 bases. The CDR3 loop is CASSLVLGASPYEQYF. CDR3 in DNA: TGCGCCAGCAGCTTGGTTTTAGGGGCCAGCCCCTACGAGCAGTACTTC.

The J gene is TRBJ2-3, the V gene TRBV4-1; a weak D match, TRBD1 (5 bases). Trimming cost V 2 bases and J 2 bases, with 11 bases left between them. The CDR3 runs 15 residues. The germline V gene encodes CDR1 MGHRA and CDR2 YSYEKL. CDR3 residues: CASSQLDSATDTQYF. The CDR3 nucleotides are TGCGCCAGCAGCCAACTCGACAGCGCCACAGATACGCAGTATTTT.

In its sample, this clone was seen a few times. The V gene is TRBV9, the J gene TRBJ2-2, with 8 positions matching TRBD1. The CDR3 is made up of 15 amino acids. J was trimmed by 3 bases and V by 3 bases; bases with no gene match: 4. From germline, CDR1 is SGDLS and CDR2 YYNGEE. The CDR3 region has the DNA TGTGCCAGCAGCGCAGGGGGCGCGGACACCGGGGAGCTGTTTTTT. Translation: CASSAGGADTGELFF.

The CDR3 DNA sequence: TGTGCCAGCAGGGTGGGGACAGTGCCTCACTCCTACTACAATGAGCAGTTCTTC. This sequence encodes CASRVGTVPHSYYNEQFF. This sequence joins TRBV27 and TRBJ2-1; 7 bases agree with TRBD1. Per germline, CDR1 MNHEY and CDR2 SMNVEV (reference sequence). This CDR3 spans 18 amino acids. V shed 6 bases and J 3 bases; nucleotides not matched to a gene: 17.

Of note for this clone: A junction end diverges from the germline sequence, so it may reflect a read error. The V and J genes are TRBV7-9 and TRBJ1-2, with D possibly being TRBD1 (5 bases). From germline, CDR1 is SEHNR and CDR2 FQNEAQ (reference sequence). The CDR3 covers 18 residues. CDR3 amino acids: CSSNPGRGRGTADRGYTF. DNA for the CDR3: TGTTCCAGCAACCCCGGGAGGGGTAGAGGGACGGCGGACCGAGGCTACACCTTC.

The CDR3 DNA follows: TGTGCCAGCAGCCCCCGGGAACTACTCCAAGAGACCCAGTACTTC. The encoded protein is CASSPRELLQETQYF. This sequence joins TRBV7-2 and TRBJ2-5, with D possibly matching TRBD2 (5 bases). Germline CDR1 SGHTA, CDR2 FQGNSA. Trimming pared 5 bases from V and 1 base from J, leaving 14 bases between. This CDR3 region has 15 residues.

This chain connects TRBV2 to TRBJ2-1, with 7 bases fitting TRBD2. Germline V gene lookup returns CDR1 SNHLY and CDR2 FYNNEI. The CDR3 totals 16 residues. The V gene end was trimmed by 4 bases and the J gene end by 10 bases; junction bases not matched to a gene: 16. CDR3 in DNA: TGTGCCAGCAGTGGGGAGCGGGGAGCTGAATTGGGGGAGCAGTTCTTC. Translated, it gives CASSGERGAELGEQFF. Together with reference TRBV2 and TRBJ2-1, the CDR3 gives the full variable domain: EPEVTQTPSHQVTQMGQEVILRCVPISNHLYFYWYRQILGQKVEFLVSFYNNEISEKSEIFDDQFSVERPDGSNFTLKIRSTKLEDSAMYFCASSGERGAELGEQFFGPGTRLTVL.

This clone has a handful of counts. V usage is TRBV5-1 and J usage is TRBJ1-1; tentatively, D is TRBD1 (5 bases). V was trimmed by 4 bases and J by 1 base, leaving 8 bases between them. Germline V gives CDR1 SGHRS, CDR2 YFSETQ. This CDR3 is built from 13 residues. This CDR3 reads CASSRDSNTEAFF. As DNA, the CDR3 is TGCGCCAGCAGCCGGGACTCGAACACTGAAGCTTTCTTT.